This entry is about one TCR beta chain. The antigen remains unidentified. This CDR3 is built from 13 residues. Trimming took 4 bases from V and 0 from J, leaving 6 bases between them. CDR1 and CDR2 (germline): SGHAT, FQNNGV. The data are from a study of cytomegalovirus exposure and HLA in healthy donors. Study-level points and caveats: A later analysis showed HLA-associated TCR beta chains outstripping equally common others in clonal expansion. Accurate predictions that matched the HLA-A and HLA-B alleles of most subjects were reportedly made from TCR beta sequences.

13 Jbeta primers and 60 Vbeta primers were used for the PCR. Original analysis: It was a later analysis that counted 83 million or so unique TCR beta chains, of which about 10 million were shared. Only in-frame clones appear in the TCRdb table, and some are missing; sequencing was by immunoSEQ multiplex PCR. The DNA gave D and trimming, while V, J and clone size come from that table. The sample consists of some 130,000 clones, approximately 73% of them appearing once. The specimen was PBMCs. This TCR was sampled from a woman in her 40s in good health and CMV-seronegative. This rearrangement joins TRBV11-2 to TRBJ1-1; D uncertain. CDR3 amino acids: CASSSNMNTEAFF. The CDR3 DNA reads TGTGCCAGCAGCTCAAACATGAACACTGAAGCTTTCTTT.